This TCR beta chain appears in the sequencing data of a study of blood T cell repertoires in COVID-19. V was trimmed by 6 bases and J by 8 bases, leaving 16 bases between them. Germline lookup yields CDR1 MDHEN and CDR2 SYDVKM. The CDR3 has 13 amino acids. Measured with immunoSEQ multiplex PCR; TCRdb has only the in-frame clones, and not every one. In the table there are 250,000 to 350,000 clones, roughly nine tenths of which are singletons. The chain joins TRBV28 to TRBJ1-1, with D possibly TRBD1 on 6 matching bases. Source material: PBMCs or T cells enriched from blood (not recorded which). The source of this sequence is a woman in her twenties or thirties who had recovered from COVID-19. The CDR3 spells CASSTGTKKEAFF. In DNA, the CDR3 is TGTGCCAGCAGCACCGGGACAAAGAAAGAAGCTTTCTTT.